Presented here are 27 T cell receptor beta chains from one specimen sequenced in a study of human T cells and chemical hapten exposure. Time point reported: patch test 3, about 24 weeks after DPC sensitization. This sample's treatment: therapeutic diphenylcyclopropenone sensitization with weekly scalp DPC. MiXCR, applied by TCRdb to the RACE reads, yields one record per CDR3 protein. The sample yields around 110,000 distinct CDR3 sequences, about 11% seen once. Sequencing was performed on whole blood, taken in connection with sensitization to the hapten diphenylcyclopropenone (DPC). The receptors come from a woman aged 45-59 years with alopecia areata. Some clones in this sample may be carry-over from other donors' samples.

This clonotype was counted only a few times. The gene calls are TRBV6-5 and TRBJ2-5, with 12 bases fitting TRBD2. The length of the CDR3 is 15 residues. With 5 bases clipped from V and 3 bases from J, the junction kept 4 bases outside the gene matches. CDR1 is MNHEY, CDR2 SVGAGI, per germline. The CDR3 loop reads CASSRLAGDKETQYF. Here the CDR3 DNA reads TGTGCCAGCAGTAGACTAGCGGGGGACAAAGAGACCCAGTACTTC.

The sample holds a few counts of this clonotype. The chain is built from TRBV29-1 and TRBJ2-7, with 8 bases matching TRBD2. Trimming took 6 bases from V and 3 from J; bases not matched to a gene: 4. CDR1 SQVTM and CDR2 ANQGSEA come from the germline V gene. The CDR3 is 12 amino acids. CDR3: CSVKRGHYEQYF. The CDR3 coding sequence is TGCAGCGTCAAGCGGGGGCACTACGAGCAGTACTTC.

This clonotype was detected many times. The rearrangement joins TRBV11-2 to TRBJ2-7; no clear D gene. The V gene lost 1 base and the J gene lost 4 bases, with 17 bases spanning the gap. The CDR3 length is 16 residues. From germline, CDR1 is SGHAT and CDR2 FQNNGV. The DNA for the CDR3 is TGTGCCAGCAGCTTAGTCTTGGGCCCGATACCTTACGAGCAGTACTTC. Its translation is CASSLVLGPIPYEQYF.

The rearrangement uses TRBV3-1 and TRBJ1-3; the match to TRBD1 covers 7 bases. This CDR3 has 14 residues. Germline V CDR1 and CDR2: LGHDT, YNNKEL (reference sequence). J was trimmed by 3 bases and V by 4 bases; bases with no gene match: 3. The CDR3 DNA reads as TGTGCCAGCAGCCCTACAGGGGATGGAAACACCATATATTTT. Translated, it gives CASSPTGDGNTIYF.

This clonotype was recorded a few times. The chain joins TRBV12-3 or TRBV12-4 to TRBJ2-2; D is possibly TRBD2 (6 bases). V was clipped by 6 bases and J by 5 bases, with 19 bases between them. The length of the CDR3 is 16 residues. DNA of the CDR3: TGTGCCAGCAGGCGAGTTGGAGCGGGCCAGACCGGGGAGCTGTTTTTT. It yields the protein CASRRVGAGQTGELFF.

Only a few counts were recorded for this clonotype. This chain links TRBV9 with TRBJ2-7; the D gene could be TRBD1 or TRBD2 (7 bases each). CDR3 length equals 16 residues. Germline assignment: CDR1 SGDLS and CDR2 YYNGEE. Deletions cut 4 bases from V and 3 bases from J, with 20 bases between. Written as DNA, the CDR3 is TGTGCCAGCAGCCCAGGGGGAGGGCTAGCGGTCTACGAGCAGTACTTC. Its protein is CASSPGGGLAVYEQYF.

The J gene is TRBJ2-5, the V gene TRBV7-9; unclear D gene. This CDR3 spans 10 amino acids. Trimming left V 7 bases short and J 4 bases short, with 4 bases between. CDR1 SEHNR and CDR2 FQNEAQ come from the germline V gene (reference sequence). This chain's CDR3 is CASTTETQYF. DNA of the CDR3: TGTGCCAGCACCACAGAGACCCAGTACTTC.

This clonotype was seen many times. This sequence joins TRBV10-3 and TRBJ2-1, with D perhaps TRBD1 (6 bases). Germline lookup yields CDR1 ENHRY and CDR2 SYGVKD. There are 14 residues in the CDR3. The V end was cut by 3 bases, the J end by 0 bases, with 6 bases between. The CDR3 spells CAISDRGSYNEQFF. The DNA for the CDR3 is TGTGCCATCAGTGACAGGGGCTCCTACAATGAGCAGTTCTTC.

This clonotype occurred a few times. The V call is TRBV3-1, the J call TRBJ2-7, with TRBD2 matching 7 bases. CDR1 is LGHDT, CDR2 YNNKEL, per germline (reference sequence). The CDR3 consists of 14 residues. After removal of 3 bases from V and 0 bases from J, the junction contained 2 bases not matched to a gene. The CDR3 DNA follows: TGTGCCAGCAGCCAGACTAGCTTCTCCTACGAGCAGTACTTC. Its protein product is CASSQTSFSYEQYF.

Concerning this clonotype: This may arise from a read error, as a much more abundant clone is one base away. In DNA, the CDR3 is TGTGCCAGCAGCCAATGTTCAGGGACAGAGGGCTACACCTTC. Protein sequence: CASSQCSGTEGYTF. V is TRBV3-1 and J is TRBJ1-2, with TRBD1 matching 7 bases. Germline V CDR1 and CDR2: LGHDT, YNNKEL (reference sequence). Unmatched junction bases numbered 8, after V lost 2 bases and J lost 8 bases. The CDR3 has 14 residues.

This clonotype was seen more than once but under ten times. The rearrangement links TRBV29-1 to TRBJ1-1, with TRBD1 identical over 7 bases. CDR3 length: 12 amino acids. The ends lost 3 bases at V and 4 bases at J; junction bases unmatched: 2. Germline V gene lookup returns CDR1 SQVTM and CDR2 ANQGSEA. The CDR3 bases are TGCAGCGTTGACAACAGGGGCACTGAAGCTTTCTTT. Translating it yields CSVDNRGTEAFF.

This chain joins TRBV27 and TRBJ2-7; unclear D gene. V was pared by 3 bases and J by 6 bases, with 12 bases between. The CDR3 runs to 13 residues. CDR1 MNHEY and CDR2 SMNVEV come from the germline V gene (reference sequence). The CDR3 nucleotides read TGTGCCAGCAGTTTCTCCCGGGCCGGCGAGCAGTACTTC. Protein product: CASSFSRAGEQYF.

J is TRBJ1-6 and V is TRBV6-2 or TRBV6-3; no firm D call. With 6 bases removed from V and 9 bases from J, the gap between germline ends came to 12 bases. In germline, CDR1 is MNHEY, CDR2 SVGEGT. The CDR3 spans 13 residues. Here the CDR3 DNA reads TGTGCCAGCAGCCCCCTCCGAATTTCACCCCTCCACTTT. Protein product: CASSPLRISPLHF.

This chain joins TRBV29-1 and TRBJ2-2; perhaps TRBD1 as D (5 bases). The CDR3 has 13 amino acids. V gave up 6 bases and J gave up 2 bases, with 10 bases separating them. From germline, CDR1 is SQVTM and CDR2 ANQGSEA. The CDR3 loop reads CSVPTVNTGELFF. In DNA form, the CDR3 reads TGCAGCGTCCCGACAGTAAACACCGGGGAGCTGTTTTTT.

This clonotype has at least ten counts. The chain employs TRBV20-1 and TRBJ1-2; possibly TRBD1 for D (6 bases). V was clipped by 6 bases and J by 4 bases, with 15 bases between them. The CDR3 consists of 13 residues. CDR1 and CDR2 from the germline V gene are DFQATT and SNEGSKA (reference sequence). For the CDR3, the DNA is TGCAGTGCAGCGGGGGCCGGAACCTATGGCTACACCTTC. Its protein is CSAAGAGTYGYTF.

The V call is TRBV5-6, the J call TRBJ2-1; 9 bases fit TRBD1. Unmatched junction bases numbered 8, after V lost 2 bases and J lost 8 bases. The CDR3 consists of 15 residues. Looked up from germline, CDR1 is SGHDT and CDR2 is YYEEEE. CDR3 protein: CASSFWDRARDEQFF. CDR3 nucleotide sequence: TGTGCCAGCAGCTTTTGGGACAGGGCCAGGGATGAGCAGTTCTTC.

This clonotype was counted at least ten times. This chain connects TRBV5-5 to TRBJ2-1, with 9 bases aligning to TRBD2. This CDR3 region has 16 residues. The junction had 8 bases not matched to a gene; V was cut back by 4 bases and J by 3 bases. The germline V gene encodes CDR1 SGHKS and CDR2 YYEKEE (reference sequence). The CDR3 DNA reads TGTGCCAGCAGCCCCTGGGGAGCGGGAGGCTACAATGAGCAGTTCTTC. It specifies CASSPWGAGGYNEQFF. Full variable domain (rest looked up from reference TRBV5-5 and TRBJ2-1): DAGVTQSPTHLIKTRGQQVTLRCSPISGHKSVSWYQQVLGQGPQFIFQYYEKEERGRGNFPDRFSARQFPNYSSELNVNALLLGDSALYLCASSPWGAGGYNEQFFGPGTRLTVL.

This clonotype was counted between two and nine times. The V and J genes are TRBV27 and TRBJ2-3, with D perhaps TRBD2 (5 bases). The CDR3 is 14 amino acids. CDR1 and CDR2 from the germline V gene are MNHEY and SMNVEV (reference sequence). Trimming left V 4 bases short and J 0 bases short, with 8 bases between. CDR3 protein: CASSWGASTDTQYF. DNA of the CDR3: TGTGCCAGCAGTTGGGGAGCTAGCACAGATACGCAGTATTTT.

CDR3 amino acids: CASSLPATEQYF. CDR3 nucleotides: TGTGCCAGCAGCTTACCCGCTACCGAGCAGTACTTC. The V call is TRBV7-2, the J call TRBJ2-7; no clear D. The CDR3 contains 12 residues. The germline V gene has CDR1 SGHTA and CDR2 FQGNSA. Trimming cost V 2 bases and J 6 bases, with 8 bases left between them.

This chain joins TRBV6-2 or TRBV6-3 and TRBJ1-1; 7 bases are shared with TRBD1. The ends lost 2 bases at V and 5 bases at J; junction bases unmatched: 5. Per germline, CDR1 MNHEY and CDR2 SVGEGT. CDR3 length equals 14 residues. The DNA of the CDR3 is TGTGCCAGCAGTTACGCGCAGGGGGTAACTGAAGCTTTCTTT. This sequence encodes CASSYAQGVTEAFF.

The V gene is TRBV14, the J gene TRBJ1-1; D is undetermined. Looked up from germline, CDR1 is SGHDN and CDR2 is FVKESK. V dropped 2 bases and J dropped 0 bases, with 10 bases sitting between them. There are 15 residues in the CDR3. The DNA for the CDR3 is TGTGCCAGCAGCCAATATGCAGGCCTGAACACTGAAGCTTTCTTT. It yields the protein CASSQYAGLNTEAFF.

This clonotype was observed at least ten times. The V gene is TRBV12-3 or TRBV12-4, the J gene TRBJ2-7; D not resolved. V shed 1 base and J shed 6 bases, with 7 bases lying between them. The CDR3 runs to 12 residues. CDR3 nucleotide sequence: TGTGCCAGCAGTTTAGGACCCGCCGAGCAGTACTTC. Its translation: CASSLGPAEQYF.

This clonotype was seen at least ten times. The rearrangement joins TRBV12-3 or TRBV12-4 to TRBJ2-1, with TRBD1 identical over 7 bases. CDR3 length: 13 residues. The V segment lost 2 bases and the J segment 9 bases; nucleotides outside the gene matches: 4. CDR3 coding DNA: TGTGCCAGCAGTTTAAGGGGGCAAGGTGAGCAGTTCTTC. It codes for CASSLRGQGEQFF.

This clonotype has a handful of counts. CDR3 sequence: CSASSGTWANYGYTF. CDR3 DNA: TGCAGTGCTAGTTCCGGGACATGGGCTAACTATGGCTACACCTTC. The chain combines TRBV20-1 with TRBJ1-2, with D tentatively TRBD1 (6 bases). The CDR3 length is 15 residues. Looked up from germline, CDR1 is DFQATT and CDR2 is SNEGSKA (reference sequence). V dropped 3 bases and J dropped 0 bases, with 14 bases sitting between them.

The chain recombines TRBV3-1 with TRBJ1-2; a possible D gene is TRBD1 (5 bases). This CDR3 has 14 residues. The germline V gene has CDR1 LGHDT and CDR2 YNNKEL (reference sequence). Deletions cut 6 bases from V and 6 bases from J, with 17 bases between. CDR3 loop: CASRNPGPVDGYTF. For the CDR3, the DNA is TGTGCCAGCAGGAACCCGGGACCGGTGGATGGCTACACCTTC.

This clonotype was detected only a few times. The chain is built from TRBV2 and TRBJ2-2, with D uncertain. Trimming stripped 1 base from V and 7 bases from J, with 10 bases between. This CDR3 has 14 residues. Germline V lookup: CDR1 SNHLY, CDR2 FYNNEI. CDR3 region: CASSEGLKNGELFF. The CDR3 DNA is TGTGCCAGCAGTGAAGGGCTTAAGAACGGGGAGCTGTTTTTT.

This clonotype was seen a few times. The CDR3 DNA reads TGTGCCAGCAGCCCCCGGGGGTACGAGCAGTACTTC. This translates into CASSPRGYEQYF. The chain recombines TRBV7-2 with TRBJ2-7, with D perhaps TRBD2 (6 bases). The germline gives CDR1 SGHTA, CDR2 FQGNSA. The germline V and J ends were trimmed by 5 bases and 4 bases, with 9 bases remaining between them. There are 12 residues in the CDR3. Drawing the rest from reference TRBV7-2 and TRBJ2-7, the complete variable domain is GAGVSQSPSNKVTEKGKDVELRCDPISGHTALYWYRQSLGQGLEFLIYFQGNSAPDKSGLPSDRFSAERTGGSVSTLTIQRTQQEDSAVYLCASSPRGYEQYFGPGTRLTVT.